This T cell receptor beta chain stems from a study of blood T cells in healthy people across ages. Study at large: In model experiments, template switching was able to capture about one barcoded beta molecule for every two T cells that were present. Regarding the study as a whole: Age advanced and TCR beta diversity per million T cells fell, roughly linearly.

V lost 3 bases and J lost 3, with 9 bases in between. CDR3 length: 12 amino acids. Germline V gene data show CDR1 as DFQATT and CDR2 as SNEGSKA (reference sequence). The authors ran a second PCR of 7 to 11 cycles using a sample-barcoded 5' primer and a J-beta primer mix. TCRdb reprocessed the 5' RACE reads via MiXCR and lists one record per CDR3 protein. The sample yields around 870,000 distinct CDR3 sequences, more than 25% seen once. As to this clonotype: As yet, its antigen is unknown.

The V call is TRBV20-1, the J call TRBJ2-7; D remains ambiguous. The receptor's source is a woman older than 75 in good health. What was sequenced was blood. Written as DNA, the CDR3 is TGCAGTGCTAGGGACCAGGACTACGAGCAGTACTTC. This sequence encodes CSARDQDYEQYF.